A selection of T cell receptor beta chains follows, all from one sample in a study of human T cells and chemical hapten exposure. A single record per CDR3 protein comes from TCRdb applying MiXCR to the 5' RACE reads. The sample has approximately 110,000 distinct CDR3 sequences, around a fifth seen once. The source is a human donor in good health. Both conserved end residues are part of each CDR3. A D gene is named only where the DNA matches it firmly. Size tells how often a clone was seen (once, few, many) or the class of an expanded clone, and some rows leave it out.

>TRBJ2-2|TRBV4-1|NA|NA
CASSQDSRSNTGELFF
TGCGCCAGCAGCCAAGATAGCCGTTCGAACACCGGGGAGCTGTTTTTT
>TRBJ2-6|TRBV5-6|TRBD2|few
CASSLLAGMFGANVLTF
TGTGCCAGCAGCTTATTAGCGGGAATGTTTGGGGCCAACGTCCTGACTTTC
>TRBJ2-7|TRBV13|NA|NA
CASSLGGFGTVQYF
TGTGCCAGCAGCTTAGGTGGGTTCGGAACTGTCCAGTACTTC
>TRBJ2-3|TRBV12-3/TRBV12-4|TRBD2|NA
CASTLLAGGPDTQYF
TGTGCCAGCACCCTACTAGCGGGAGGGCCTGATACGCAGTATTTT
>TRBJ2-3|TRBV6-5|TRBD1|few
CASSSDRGHLYTQYF
TGTGCCAGCAGCTCAGACAGGGGCCACTTGTATACGCAGTATTTT
>TRBJ2-5|TRBV9|TRBD2|NA
CASSVVAGGGETQYF
TGTGCCAGCAGCGTAGTAGCGGGAGGCGGCGAGACCCAGTACTTC
>TRBJ1-1|TRBV12-3/TRBV12-4|NA|NA
CASSPFQSNTEAFF
TGTGCCAGCAGTCCCTTTCAATCGAACACTGAAGCTTTCTTT
>TRBJ2-5|TRBV12-3/TRBV12-4|TRBD1|many
CASSQTGGRETQYF
TGTGCCAGCAGCCAAACAGGGGGCCGAGAGACCCAGTACTTC
>TRBJ2-5|TRBV4-1|TRBD1|NA
CASSQEDRGKETQYF
TGCGCCAGCAGCCAAGAGGACAGGGGTAAGGAGACCCAGTACTTC
>TRBJ1-5|TRBV6-6|TRBD1|NA
CASSYRQGDQPQHF
TGTGCCAGCAGTTACAGGCAGGGGGACCAGCCCCAGCATTTT
>TRBJ2-1|TRBV5-1|NA|NA
CASSFRDDYNEQFF
TGCGCCAGCAGCTTCCGGGACGACTACAATGAGCAGTTCTTC
>TRBJ1-1|TRBV7-8|TRBD1|few
CASSHRGTEAFF
TGTGCCAGCAGCCACAGGGGCACTGAAGCTTTCTTT
>TRBJ2-7|TRBV28|NA|few
CASSLRQTGRSYEQYF
TGTGCCAGCAGCCTTAGACAGACAGGAAGGTCCTACGAGCAGTACTTC
>TRBJ2-7|TRBV12-3/TRBV12-4|NA|few
CASSLQLESYEQYF
TGTGCCAGCAGTTTACAACTGGAGTCCTACGAGCAGTACTTC
>TRBJ1-2|TRBV3-1|NA|NA
CASSPRQPYGYTF
TGTGCCAGCAGCCCCAGACAGCCCTATGGCTACACCTTC
>TRBJ1-5|TRBV28|NA|NA
CASRGGHAQHF
TGTGCCAGCAGGGGCGGTCACGCCCAGCATTTT
>TRBJ2-3|TRBV7-2|NA|NA
CASSPRQLRTDTQYF
TGTGCCAGCAGCCCCCGGCAACTCAGAACGGATACGCAGTATTTT
>TRBJ1-6|TRBV5-1|TRBD1|NA
CASSFQTGGDSPLHF
TGCGCCAGCAGCTTTCAGACAGGGGGGGATTCACCCCTCCACTTT
>TRBJ2-1|TRBV14|NA|NA
CASSGTGEQFF
TGTGCCAGCAGCGGAACTGGTGAGCAGTTCTTC
>TRBJ2-7|TRBV13|NA|NA
CASSRRLVSYEQYF
TGTGCCAGCAGCAGACGACTTGTTTCCTACGAGCAGTACTTC
>TRBJ2-3|TRBV20-1|NA|NA
CSASLRWERPTDTQYF
TGCAGTGCTAGCCTGAGGTGGGAGCGTCCCACAGATACGCAGTATTTT
>TRBJ2-3|TRBV11-2|NA|NA
CASSSPLVDTQYF
TGTGCCAGCAGCTCCCCACTAGTAGATACGCAGTATTTT
>TRBJ1-2|TRBV21-1|NA|NA
CASSKAGGGYTF
TGTGCCAGCAGCAAAGCTGGGGGAGGCTACACCTTC
>TRBJ2-7|TRBV23-1|NA|few
CASNRGTLSYEQYF
TGCGCCAGCAACCGGGGGACACTATCCTACGAGCAGTACTTC
>TRBJ1-5|TRBV11-1|NA|NA
CASSINKDQPQHF
TGTGCCAGCAGCATAAACAAGGATCAGCCCCAGCATTTT
>TRBJ2-6|TRBV13|NA|few
CASSLDRSGANVLTF
TGTGCCAGCAGCTTAGACAGGTCTGGGGCCAACGTCCTGACTTTC
>TRBJ2-1|TRBV20-1|NA|few
CSARGERAYNEQFF
TGCAGTGCTAGAGGGGAGCGGGCCTACAATGAGCAGTTCTTC
>TRBJ2-1|TRBV4-2|NA|few
CASSQEPGNEQFF
TGTGCCAGCAGCCAAGAGCCCGGCAATGAGCAGTTCTTC
>TRBJ2-7|TRBV29-1|NA|few
CSVGLRGRGGDEQYF
TGCAGCGTTGGCCTCCGGGGCAGAGGAGGGGATGAGCAGTACTTC
>TRBJ1-3|TRBV6-2/TRBV6-3|NA|NA
CASSFDGYSGNTIYF
TGTGCCAGCAGTTTCGACGGGTACTCTGGAAACACCATATATTTT
>TRBJ2-2|TRBV4-1|NA|few
CASSQESVNTGELFF
TGCGCCAGCAGCCAAGAATCAGTGAACACCGGGGAGCTGTTTTTT
>TRBJ2-1|TRBV6-2/TRBV6-3|NA|NA
CASSYLANYNEQFF
TGTGCCAGCAGTTACCTAGCTAACTACAATGAGCAGTTCTTC
>TRBJ2-6|TRBV12-3/TRBV12-4|NA|few
CASSLEVSGANVLTF
TGTGCCAGCAGTCTCGAGGTCTCTGGGGCCAACGTCCTGACTTTC
>TRBJ2-7|TRBV30|NA|NA
CAWSTGWVQYF
TGTGCCTGGAGTACAGGGTGGGTGCAGTACTTC
>TRBJ2-7|TRBV9|NA|NA
CASSTRPGSGYEQYF
TGTGCCAGCAGCACCCGCCCAGGGTCCGGCTACGAGCAGTACTTC
>TRBJ2-4|TRBV20-1|TRBD2|NA
CSARSSWTSGKDKNIQYF
TGCAGTGCTAGATCCTCTTGGACTAGCGGGAAGGACAAAAACATTCAGTACTTC
>TRBJ2-5|TRBV7-2|NA|NA
CASSLSTSQETQYF
TGTGCCAGCAGCTTATCGACTAGTCAAGAGACCCAGTACTTC
>TRBJ2-7|TRBV27|TRBD1|few
CASRLGGQGAREQYF
TGTGCCAGCAGGCTCGGGGGACAGGGGGCGAGGGAGCAGTACTTC
>TRBJ2-2|TRBV7-9|NA|NA
CASSLVQVGELFF
TGTGCCAGCAGCTTAGTGCAGGTCGGGGAGCTGTTTTTT
>TRBJ2-3|TRBV7-6|NA|few
CASSPGLIRGTDTQYF
TGTGCCAGCAGCCCAGGTCTAATTCGGGGCACAGATACGCAGTATTTT
>TRBJ2-3|TRBV20-1|TRBD2|few
CSARGLAGGGRDTQYF
TGCAGTGCTAGAGGGCTAGCGGGGGGCGGAAGAGATACGCAGTATTTT
>TRBJ2-7|TRBV27|NA|few
CASSVGGAPSYEQYF
TGTGCCAGCAGTGTCGGAGGGGCGCCGTCCTACGAGCAGTACTTC
>TRBJ1-3|TRBV5-1|NA|few
CASSPLGGSPVSGNTIYF
TGCGCCAGCAGCCCCCTCGGGGGCAGCCCCGTCTCTGGAAACACCATATATTTT
>TRBJ2-7|TRBV3-1|TRBD1|NA
CASSLDRSYEQYF
TGTGCCAGCAGCCTGGACAGGTCCTACGAGCAGTACTTC
>TRBJ1-2|TRBV28|NA|NA
CASSSALQGYTF
TGTGCCAGCAGTTCCGCCCTCCAGGGCTACACCTTC
>TRBJ2-3|TRBV4-1|NA|NA
CASSQRHLLGDTQYF
TGCGCCAGCAGCCAACGACACCTTTTAGGGGATACGCAGTATTTT
>TRBJ1-2|TRBV5-1|NA|few
CASSTRAPYGYTF
TGCGCCAGCAGCACCAGAGCGCCCTATGGCTACACCTTC
>TRBJ2-2|TRBV30|TRBD2|NA
CAWGTSGRLSGELFF
TGTGCCTGGGGCACTAGCGGGAGACTAAGCGGGGAGCTGTTTTTT
>TRBJ2-1|TRBV6-6|NA|few
CASSDVLGNEQFF
TGTGCCAGCAGTGATGTTCTAGGTAATGAGCAGTTCTTC
>TRBJ2-3|TRBV28|TRBD1|few
CASTRTGGTDTQYF
TGTGCCAGCACCCGGACAGGGGGCACAGATACGCAGTATTTT
>TRBJ1-1|TRBV12-3/TRBV12-4|NA|many
CASSFLVGPMNTEAFF
TGTGCCAGCAGTTTTTTGGTGGGACCTATGAACACTGAAGCTTTCTTT
>TRBJ2-7|TRBV6-6|TRBD1|many
CASRPWTGYEQYF
TGTGCCAGCAGACCTTGGACAGGTTACGAGCAGTACTTC
>TRBJ2-1|TRBV24-1|TRBD2|NA
CAISAGGSFREQFF
TGTGCCATTTCAGCGGGAGGGTCCTTCCGGGAGCAGTTCTTC
>TRBJ1-2|TRBV29-1|NA|few
CSVERGVFGGYTF
TGCAGCGTTGAGAGGGGGGTTTTTGGAGGCTACACCTTC
>TRBJ1-2|TRBV6-5|NA|NA
CASTRGAPNYGYTF
TGTGCCAGCACGAGGGGGGCGCCTAACTATGGCTACACCTTC
>TRBJ2-2|TRBV3-1|NA|NA
CASRLRGELFF
TGTGCCAGCAGACTCCGCGGGGAGCTGTTTTTT
>TRBJ1-2|TRBV12-3/TRBV12-4|NA|few
CASSSSILPGNYGYTF
TGTGCCAGCAGTTCCTCAATTTTGCCGGGCAACTATGGCTACACCTTC
>TRBJ2-1|TRBV29-1|NA|NA
CSVAPDSHEQFF
TGCAGCGTTGCCCCTGACAGTCATGAGCAGTTCTTC
>TRBJ2-3|TRBV7-2|TRBD2|NA
CASSPQPAGGSDTQYF
TGTGCCAGCAGCCCTCAGCCGGCGGGAGGGTCAGATACGCAGTATTTT
>TRBJ1-2|TRBV12-3/TRBV12-4|TRBD1|NA
CASSKTLGTGGNYGYTF
TGTGCCAGCAGTAAAACGCTGGGGACAGGAGGGAACTATGGCTACACCTTC